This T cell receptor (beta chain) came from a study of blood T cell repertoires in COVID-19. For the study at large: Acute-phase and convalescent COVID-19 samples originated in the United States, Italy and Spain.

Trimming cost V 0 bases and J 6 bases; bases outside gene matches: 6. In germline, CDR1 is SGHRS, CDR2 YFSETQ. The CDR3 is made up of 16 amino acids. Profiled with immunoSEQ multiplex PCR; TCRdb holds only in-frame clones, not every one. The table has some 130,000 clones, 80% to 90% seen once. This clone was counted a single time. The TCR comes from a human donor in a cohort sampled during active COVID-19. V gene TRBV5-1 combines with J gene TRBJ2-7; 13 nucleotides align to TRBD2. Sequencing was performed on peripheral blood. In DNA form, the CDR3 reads TGCGCCAGCAGCTTGGGAGGGACTAGCGGGGAGGGCGAGCAGTACTTC. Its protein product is CASSLGGTSGEGEQYF.